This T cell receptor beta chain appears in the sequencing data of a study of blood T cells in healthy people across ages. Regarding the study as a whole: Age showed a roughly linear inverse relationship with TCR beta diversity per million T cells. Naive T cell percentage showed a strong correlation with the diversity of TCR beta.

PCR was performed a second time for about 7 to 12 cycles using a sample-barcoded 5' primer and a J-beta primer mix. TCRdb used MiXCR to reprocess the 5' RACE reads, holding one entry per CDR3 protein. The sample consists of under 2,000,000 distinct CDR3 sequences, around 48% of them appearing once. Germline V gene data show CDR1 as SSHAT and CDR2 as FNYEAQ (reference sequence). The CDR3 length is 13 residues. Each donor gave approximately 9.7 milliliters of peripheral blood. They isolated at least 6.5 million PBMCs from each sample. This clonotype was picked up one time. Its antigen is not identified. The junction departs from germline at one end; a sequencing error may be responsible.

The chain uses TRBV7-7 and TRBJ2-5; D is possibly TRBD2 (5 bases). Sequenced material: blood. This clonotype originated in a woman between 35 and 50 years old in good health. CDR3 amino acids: CASSLELVKTQYF. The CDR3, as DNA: TGTGCTAGCAGCTTAGAACTAGTGAAGACCCAGTACTTC.